Below are 20 T cell receptor beta chains sequenced from a single sample in a study of neurological immune-mediated disorders. TCRdb ran MiXCR on the 5' RACE reads and lists one entry per CDR3 protein. Of about 38,000 distinct CDR3 sequences detected, roughly 10% appear once; the ten largest clones hold under 5%. The sequenced material came from CD4+ T cells from blood. Source of these receptors: a woman in her thirties with HTLV-1-associated myelopathy (HAM/TSP).

This clonotype was counted ten times or more. The CDR3 is CASSLARLHEQFF. In nucleotides, the CDR3 is TGTGCCAGCAGCTTAGCGAGATTACATGAGCAGTTCTTC. V usage is TRBV7-9 and J usage is TRBJ2-1; D not resolved. V gave up 0 bases and J gave up 8 bases, with 8 bases separating them. The CDR3 runs to 13 residues. In germline, CDR1 is SEHNR, CDR2 FQNEAQ (reference sequence).

There are many counts of this clonotype. The CDR3 region has the DNA TGTGCCAGCAGCCTACATGGGGGGGCGACCGGGGAGCTGTTTTTT. This gives the protein CASSLHGGATGELFF. This sequence joins TRBV12-3 or TRBV12-4 and TRBJ2-2, with D possibly matching TRBD2 (7 bases). Between the trimmed V and J ends, which lost 6 bases and 5 bases, there was a span of 16 bases. This CDR3 has 15 amino acids.

In regard to this clonotype: A much larger clone lies a single base off, so this may be a read error. V usage is TRBV2 and J usage is TRBJ2-5; 7 nucleotides align to TRBD2. Germline CDR1 reads SNHLY; CDR2 reads FYNNEI. The CDR3 is 16 amino acids. Here the CDR3 DNA reads TGTGCCAGCAGCGAAGGACGGGGGGACTTCCAAGAGACCCAGTACTTC. As protein: CASSEGRGDFQETQYF.

This clonotype has ten or more counts. V is TRBV6-9 and J is TRBJ2-7, with D perhaps assigned TRBD1 or TRBD2 (6 bases each). Deletions cut 7 bases from V and 6 bases from J, with 22 bases between. Germline assignment: CDR1 MNHGY and CDR2 SVAAGI. The CDR3 runs to 15 residues. The CDR3, as DNA: TGTGCCAGCACTTCCCGGGGGCGGGGTAAGGGCGAGCAGTACTTC. It encodes CASTSRGRGKGEQYF.

This clonotype occurred many times. This chain links TRBV3-1 with TRBJ2-1; tentative D call: TRBD1 (5 bases). Germline-derived CDR1 and CDR2 are LGHDT and YNNKEL (reference sequence). The CDR3 length is 15 residues. V was trimmed by 6 bases and J by 4 bases, leaving 16 bases between them. CDR3 DNA: TGTGCCAGCAGGGGATTAGACAGTGTTTACAATGAGCAGTTCTTC. It encodes CASRGLDSVYNEQFF.

In regard to this clonotype: One end of the junction is discordant with germline, which a read error may explain. J is TRBJ2-7 and V is TRBV2; TRBD2 is a possible D gene (5 bases). The J call may not be correct, given that the DNA end is closer to TRBJ2-1. The CDR3 totals 13 residues. Germline V lookup: CDR1 SNHLY, CDR2 FYNNEI. The CDR3 spells CASSAGRDYEQFF. The CDR3 DNA follows: TGTGCTAGCAGTGCAGGACGAGACTACGAGCAGTTCTTC.

This clonotype was seen at least ten times. This sequence joins TRBV3-1 and TRBJ2-2; TRBD2 agrees at 10 bases. This CDR3 region has 17 residues. Looked up from germline, CDR1 is LGHDT and CDR2 is YNNKEL (reference sequence). Losses at the gene ends were 5 bases for V and 4 bases for J; bases not matched to a gene: 10. The CDR3 nucleotides are TGTGCCAGCAGCTTCATGAGCGGGGGGGCCCTCACCGGGGAGCTGTTTTTT. Amino acid sequence: CASSFMSGGALTGELFF.

This clonotype has a count of ten or more. The chain carries TRBV5-1 and TRBJ1-5; 8 bases line up with TRBD1. The CDR3 covers 14 residues. The ends lost 4 bases at V and 2 bases at J; junction bases unmatched: 2. Germline CDR1 SGHRS, CDR2 YFSETQ. This CDR3 is CASSPGQGNQPQHF. The CDR3, as DNA: TGCGCCAGCAGCCCGGGACAGGGCAATCAGCCCCAGCATTTT.

This clonotype showed up many times. The chain joins TRBV20-1 to TRBJ2-1; 9 positions agree with TRBD2. CDR1 is DFQATT and CDR2 is SNEGSKA in the germline V gene (reference sequence). Losses at the gene ends were 0 bases for V and 5 bases for J; bases not matched to a gene: 11. The CDR3 loop spans 17 amino acids. CDR3 in DNA: TGCAGTGCTAGAGACCCTCTTTGGAGCGGGGGGCACAATGAGCAGTTCTTC. This gives the protein CSARDPLWSGGHNEQFF.

This clonotype has at least ten counts. The gene calls are TRBV5-4 and TRBJ2-3; 10 positions match TRBD2. The germline gives CDR1 SGHNT, CDR2 YYREEE (reference sequence). With 4 bases clipped from V and 5 bases from J, the junction kept 4 bases outside the gene matches. The CDR3 is 14 residues long. CDR3 sequence reads: CASSVGLAQDTQYF. CDR3 DNA: TGTGCCAGCAGCGTGGGACTAGCGCAAGATACGCAGTATTTT. Filled out from reference TRBV5-4 and TRBJ2-3, the complete variable domain reads ETGVTQSPTHLIKTRGQQVTLRCSSQSGHNTVSWYQQALGQGPQFIFQYYREEENGRGNFPPRFSGLQFPNYSSELNVNALELDDSALYLCASSVGLAQDTQYFGPGTRLTVL.

This clonotype was detected ten times or more. The J gene is TRBJ1-2, the V gene TRBV5-6; D is possibly TRBD1 (6 bases). Trimming shortened V by 5 bases and J by 8 bases, and 13 bases separated the two germline ends. This CDR3 has 12 amino acids. The germline V gene encodes CDR1 SGHDT and CDR2 YYEEEE. The CDR3 region has the DNA TGTGCCAGCAGGGAGGGGGGAAGCGGCTACACCTTC. It codes for CASREGGSGYTF.

This clonotype was observed many times. This chain uses TRBV30 with TRBJ2-7; the D is unclear. The CDR3 has 11 amino acids. The V end lost 4 bases, the J end lost 3 bases, and 7 bases lay between the germline ends. Germline V CDR1 and CDR2: GTSNPN, SVGIG (reference sequence). CDR3 region: CAWKGLYEQYF. The DNA of the CDR3 is TGTGCCTGGAAAGGCCTCTACGAGCAGTACTTC.

This clonotype showed up many times. This chain links TRBV5-1 with TRBJ2-7; D may correspond to TRBD1 or TRBD2 (5 bases each). The CDR3 consists of 16 residues. The germline V and J ends were trimmed by 1 base and 6 bases, with 20 bases remaining between them. Germline CDR1 is SGHRS and CDR2 is YFSETQ. CDR3 sequence: CASSLMLLGVNGEQYF. Written as DNA, the CDR3 is TGCGCCAGCAGCTTGATGCTATTGGGGGTTAACGGCGAGCAGTACTTC.

The V and J genes are TRBV12-3 or TRBV12-4 and TRBJ1-4; 8 bases align to TRBD1. With 3 bases clipped from V and 7 bases from J, the junction kept 10 bases outside the gene matches. This CDR3 region has 16 residues. The CDR3 coding sequence is TGTGCCAGCAGTTTTTGGGGGGACAGGAGGAGTGAAAAACTGTTTTTT. Translated: CASSFWGDRRSEKLFF.

The sample holds many counts of this clonotype. V is TRBV3-1 and J is TRBJ1-2; D might be TRBD1 (5 bases). The length of the CDR3 is 14 residues. V lost 7 bases, J lost 8 bases, and 20 bases lay in between. Germline values: CDR1 LGHDT, CDR2 YNNKEL (reference sequence). The CDR3 region has the DNA TGTGCCAGCACCCCCGGAGTGGGGACGGGAGGCTACACCTTC. Its protein product is CASTPGVGTGGYTF.

The chain is built from TRBV18 and TRBJ1-6, with D possibly matching TRBD1 (5 bases). The CDR3 is made up of 17 amino acids. With 3 bases removed from V and 3 bases from J, the gap between germline ends came to 15 bases. CDR1 and CDR2 (germline): KGHSH, LQKENI. The CDR3 sequence: CASSPSRTDNYNSPLHF. For the CDR3, the DNA is TGTGCCAGCTCACCGAGTCGGACGGACAACTATAATTCACCCCTCCACTTT.

The chain couples TRBV20-1 to TRBJ2-7; possible D gene TRBD1, 5 bases. CDR1 and CDR2 (germline): DFQATT, SNEGSKA (reference sequence). V lost 1 base and J lost 3, with 19 bases in between. The CDR3 runs 16 residues. The CDR3 DNA sequence: TGCAGTGCTAGAGGGGCCGGCAGGACACATAACTACGAGCAGTACTTC. Protein sequence: CSARGAGRTHNYEQYF.

This clonotype was observed a few times. CDR3 sequence: CASSIQATSSGNTIYF. The CDR3, as DNA: TGTGCCAGTAGTATCCAAGCCACCTCCTCTGGAAACACCATATATTTT. The chain couples TRBV19 to TRBJ1-3; D unresolved. This CDR3 has 16 residues. Between the trimmed V and J ends, which lost 3 bases and 0 bases, there was a span of 12 bases. Germline assignment: CDR1 LNHDA and CDR2 SQIVND (reference sequence).

This clonotype was counted ten times or more. This chain uses TRBV5-1 with TRBJ1-2; TRBD1 is a possible D gene (6 bases). This CDR3 has 14 residues. Germline assignment: CDR1 SGHRS and CDR2 YFSETQ. V lost 0 bases and J 2 bases, leaving 8 bases between the germline ends. The CDR3: CASSLDRVNYGYTF. CDR3 sequence (DNA): TGCGCCAGCAGCTTGGACAGGGTAAACTATGGCTACACCTTC.

This clonotype is medium-sized (0.01 to 0.1%). V gene TRBV7-2 combines with J gene TRBJ2-3; 11 nucleotides line up with TRBD2. The CDR3 loop spans 15 amino acids. Germline V CDR1 and CDR2: SGHTA, FQGNSA. Trimming took 5 bases from V and 2 from J; bases not matched to a gene: 3. The CDR3 here is CASSISGGATDTQYF. The CDR3 DNA sequence: TGTGCCAGCAGCATTAGCGGGGGGGCCACAGATACGCAGTATTTT.